This passage covers 7 T cell receptor beta chains from one sample sequenced in a study of T-cell memory formation after mild COVID-19. Via MiXCR, TCRdb re-called the 5' RACE reads, giving one row per CDR3 protein. The sample records 300,000 to 400,000 distinct CDR3 sequences, approximately 15% being singletons. Specimen: PBMCs or a T cell subset sorted from them (not recorded which). The receptor set was obtained from a man aged 18 to 29 who had mild COVID-19 (a few samples of this study predate the infection). Cell type and time point are not known.

This clonotype was counted only a few times. The gene calls are TRBV7-2 and TRBJ1-1, with 9 positions matching TRBD1. CDR3 length equals 15 residues. The trim removed 3 bases at V and 6 bases at J, leaving 8 bases unmatched. The germline CDR1 and CDR2 sequences are SGHTA and FQGNSA. Here the CDR3 DNA reads TGTGCCAGCAGCTTCCGGGACAGGGTACTGGCTGAAGCTTTCTTT. Its protein is CASSFRDRVLAEAFF.

As regards this clonotype: A clone one base away is much larger, so this may be a read error. V usage is TRBV7-8 and J usage is TRBJ1-2; maybe TRBD1 (5 bases). The CDR3 spans 15 residues. In germline, CDR1 is SGHVS, CDR2 FQNEAQ. The CDR3 loop is CAGSLAAGPAGGYTF. In DNA, the CDR3 is TGTGCCGGCAGCTTAGCCGCGGGGCCGGCGGGGGGCTACACCTTC.

This clonotype was seen a few times. The rearrangement links TRBV11-2 to TRBJ2-2, with a tentative D call TRBD2 (6 bases). Germline V gene sequence: CDR1 SGHAT, CDR2 FQNNGV. The CDR3 is 13 amino acids. V shed 2 bases and J shed 7 bases, with 8 bases lying between them. The CDR3 protein is CASSLTGVGELFF. For the CDR3, the DNA is TGTGCCAGCAGCTTAACGGGGGTCGGGGAGCTGTTTTTT.

There are a few counts of this clonotype. The chain couples TRBV5-1 to TRBJ2-7, with D possibly TRBD2 on 5 matching bases. CDR3 length: 14 residues. Germline V gives CDR1 SGHRS, CDR2 YFSETQ. Trimming removed 7 bases from V and 3 bases from J, with 17 bases in between. CDR3 region: CASYQAGPDYEQYF. The CDR3, as DNA: TGCGCCAGCTACCAGGCGGGCCCTGACTACGAGCAGTACTTC.

This clonotype was counted at least ten times. The chain employs TRBV5-1 and TRBJ2-5; 9 bases line up with TRBD1. This CDR3 has 15 amino acids. Germline lookup yields CDR1 SGHRS and CDR2 YFSETQ. The V gene end was trimmed by 4 bases and the J gene end by 1 base; junction bases not matched to a gene: 5. CDR3 coding DNA: TGCGCCAGCAGCGACGGACAGGGGTTCCAAGAGACCCAGTACTTC. Translated, it gives CASSDGQGFQETQYF.

The genes are TRBV5-1 and TRBJ1-1; TRBD1 aligns across 8 bases. With 9 bases clipped from V and 4 bases from J, the junction kept 8 bases outside the gene matches. This CDR3 has 13 amino acids. CDR1 and CDR2 (germline): SGHRS, YFSETQ. The CDR3 here is CAIRETGATEAFF. The CDR3 DNA reads TGCGCCATCCGCGAGACAGGGGCCACTGAAGCTTTCTTT.

This clonotype was found a few times. The genes are TRBV5-1 and TRBJ1-3; D unclear. This CDR3 is built from 14 residues. The V gene lost 3 bases and the J gene lost 0 bases, with 7 bases spanning the gap. Germline-derived CDR1 and CDR2 are SGHRS and YFSETQ. Here the CDR3 reads CASSSGHSGNTIYF. The CDR3 DNA is TGCGCCAGCAGCTCCGGGCACTCTGGAAACACCATATATTTT.